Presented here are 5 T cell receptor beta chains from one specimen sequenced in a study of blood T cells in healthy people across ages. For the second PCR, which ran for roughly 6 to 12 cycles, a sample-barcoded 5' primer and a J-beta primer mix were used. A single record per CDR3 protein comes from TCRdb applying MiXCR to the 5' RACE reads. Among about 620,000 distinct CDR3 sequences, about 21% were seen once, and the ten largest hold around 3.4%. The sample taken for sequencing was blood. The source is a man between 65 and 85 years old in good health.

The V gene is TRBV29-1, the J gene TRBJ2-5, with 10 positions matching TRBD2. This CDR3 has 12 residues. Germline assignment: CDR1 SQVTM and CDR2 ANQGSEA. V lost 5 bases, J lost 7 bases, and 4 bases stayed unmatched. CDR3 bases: TGCAGCGTTCGGACTAGCGGAGGGACCCAGTACTTC. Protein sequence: CSVRTSGGTQYF.

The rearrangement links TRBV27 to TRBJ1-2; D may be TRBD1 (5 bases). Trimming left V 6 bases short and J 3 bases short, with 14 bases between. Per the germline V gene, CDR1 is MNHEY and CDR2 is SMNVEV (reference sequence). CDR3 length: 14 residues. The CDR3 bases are TGTGCCAGCAGCAGAACCGGGACGGACTATGGCTACACCTTC. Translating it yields CASSRTGTDYGYTF.

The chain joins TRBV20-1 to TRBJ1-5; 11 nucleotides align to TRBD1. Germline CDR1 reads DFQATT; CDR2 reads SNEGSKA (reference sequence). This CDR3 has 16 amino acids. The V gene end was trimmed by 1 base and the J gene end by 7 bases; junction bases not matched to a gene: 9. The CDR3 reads CSARGPGQGAGQPQHF. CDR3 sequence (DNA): TGCAGTGCTAGAGGTCCAGGACAGGGGGCCGGGCAGCCCCAGCATTTT.

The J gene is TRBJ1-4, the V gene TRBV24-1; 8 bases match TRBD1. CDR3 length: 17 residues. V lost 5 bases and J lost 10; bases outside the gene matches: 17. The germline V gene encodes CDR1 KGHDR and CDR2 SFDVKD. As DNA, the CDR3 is TGTGCCACCAGTGGACTGGCCGACAGGGGTGTGATGGGAAAACTGTTTTTT. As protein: CATSGLADRGVMGKLFF.

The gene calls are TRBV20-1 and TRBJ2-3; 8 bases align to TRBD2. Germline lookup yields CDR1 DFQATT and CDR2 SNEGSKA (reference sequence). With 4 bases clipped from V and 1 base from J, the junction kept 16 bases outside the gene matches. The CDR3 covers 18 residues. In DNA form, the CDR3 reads TGCAGTGCTACCTCCCGTGGAGCGGGAGAAGGGGGCACAGATACGCAGTATTTT. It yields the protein CSATSRGAGEGGTDTQYF.